This TCR beta chain was sequenced for a study of blood T cell repertoires in COVID-19. TCRdb's copy holds only in-frame clones and misses some; the assay was immunoSEQ multiplex PCR. The table includes around 32,000 clones, 70% to 90% detected once. Germline CDR1 is MGHRA and CDR2 is YSYEKL. CDR3 size: 20 residues. Trimming removed 4 bases from V and 0 bases from J, with 22 bases in between. The source is an elderly woman with active or convalescent COVID-19. Sequences were obtained from peripheral blood. The chain recombines TRBV4-1 with TRBJ2-6, with D possibly TRBD1 on 6 matching bases. The DNA for the CDR3 is TGCGCCAGCAGCCTAAGCTACAGGGTACCTGTTCTCTCTGGGGCCAACGTCCTGACTTTC. Translated, it gives CASSLSYRVPVLSGANVLTF.